The source of this T cell receptor beta chain is a study of T cells expressing NK-cell markers. Looking at the study overall: Obtained from sorted CD3+CD56+NKG2C+, CD3+CD56+NKG2C- and CD3+CD56-NKG2C+ T cells were the TCR beta repertoires. There were seven HCMV-seropositive donors and one seronegative donor among the eight sequenced. Study-level results: These clonotypes, the leaders elsewhere, also led the CD3+CD56-NKG2C+ fraction in a handful of donors. Clones of NKG2C+ T cells that had expanded were of unclear HCMV specificity.

The CDR3 loop spans 15 amino acids. Germline V gene sequence: CDR1 SGHAT, CDR2 FQNNGV. Notes on this clonotype: Its target is not known.

TCRdb re-called the 5' RACE reads and catalogs CDR3 proteins one per entry, DNA excluded. This listing includes almost 450,000 distinct CDR3 sequences. The sequence was obtained from a woman between 18 and 70 years old in good health. The chain links TRBV11-2 to TRBJ1-4; lacking DNA, the TRBD1 call made by TCRdb goes unchecked. The specimen sequenced was blood T cells: a sorted CD56 or NKG2C T cell subset, CD4+ or CD8+ T cells, or bulk PBMC T cells (not recorded which). Here the CDR3 reads CASSSPGTGFEKLFF.